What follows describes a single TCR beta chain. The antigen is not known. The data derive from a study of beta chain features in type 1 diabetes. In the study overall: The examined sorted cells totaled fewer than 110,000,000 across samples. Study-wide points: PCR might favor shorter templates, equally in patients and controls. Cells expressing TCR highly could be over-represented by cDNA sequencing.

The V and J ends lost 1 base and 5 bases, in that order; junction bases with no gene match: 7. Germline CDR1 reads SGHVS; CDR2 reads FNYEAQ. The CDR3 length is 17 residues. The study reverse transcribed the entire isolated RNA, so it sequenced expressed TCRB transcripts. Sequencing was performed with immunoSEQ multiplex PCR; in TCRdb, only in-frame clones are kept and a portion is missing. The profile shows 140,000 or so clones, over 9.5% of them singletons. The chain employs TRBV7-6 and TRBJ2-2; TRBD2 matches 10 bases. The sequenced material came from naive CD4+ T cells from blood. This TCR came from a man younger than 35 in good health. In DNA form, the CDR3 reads TGTGCCAGCAGCTTAGGGGCTAGCGGGGGACCTACCGGGGAGCTGTTTTTT. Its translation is CASSLGASGGPTGELFF.